The 2 T cell receptor beta chains reported below all come from one sample, sequenced in a study of identical twins. MiXCR was run by TCRdb on the 5' RACE reads, yielding one entry per CDR3 protein. The sample carries 500,000 to 550,000 distinct CDR3 sequences, around 24% recorded once. These data were also filed under a second study, of yellow fever vaccine responses in identical twins.

The sequenced sample was CD4+ T cells sorted from blood. All receptors derive from a woman aged 18 to 35 in good health.

The chain employs TRBV10-3 and TRBJ2-3, with D unclear. V was shortened by 6 bases and J by 4 bases, with 8 bases between the two germline ends. Per germline, CDR1 ENHRY and CDR2 SYGVKD. The CDR3 contains 12 residues. The CDR3 sequence is CAISRTPDTQYF. Here the CDR3 DNA reads TGTGCCATCAGCAGAACCCCAGATACGCAGTATTTT.

This clonotype was seen more than once but under ten times. The rearrangement uses TRBV6-5 and TRBJ1-2; D is perhaps TRBD1 (6 bases). The CDR3 spans 15 residues. Germline loops: CDR1 MNHEY, CDR2 SVGAGI. The V gene lost 4 bases and the J gene lost 4 bases, with 16 bases spanning the gap. The CDR3 protein is CASSSPWAGAYGYTF. The DNA for the CDR3 is TGTGCCAGCAGTTCCCCCTGGGCAGGGGCCTATGGCTACACCTTC.